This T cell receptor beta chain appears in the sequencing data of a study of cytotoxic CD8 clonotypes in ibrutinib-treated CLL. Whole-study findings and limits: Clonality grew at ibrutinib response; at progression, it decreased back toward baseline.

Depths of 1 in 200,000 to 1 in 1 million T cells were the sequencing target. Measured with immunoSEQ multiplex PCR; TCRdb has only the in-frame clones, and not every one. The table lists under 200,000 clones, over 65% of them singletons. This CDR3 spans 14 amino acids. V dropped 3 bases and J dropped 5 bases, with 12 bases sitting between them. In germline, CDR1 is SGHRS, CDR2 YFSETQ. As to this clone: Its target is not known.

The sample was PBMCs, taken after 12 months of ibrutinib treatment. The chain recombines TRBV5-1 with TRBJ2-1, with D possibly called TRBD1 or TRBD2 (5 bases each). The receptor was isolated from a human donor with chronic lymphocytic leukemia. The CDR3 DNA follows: TGCGCCAGCAGCTCGGGACCACACAACAATGAGCAGTTCTTC. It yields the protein CASSSGPHNNEQFF.